This TCR beta chain was recorded in a study of shared clonotypes between healthy human individuals. Study-level results: Naive CD4 clonotypes overlapped across a handful of donors at approximately 5.5%.

Evenly divided among several immunoSEQ plates was the genomic DNA of each subset. TCRdb's table, derived via immunoSEQ multiplex PCR, lists solely in-frame clones and lacks some. The table has hundreds of thousands of clones, 90% to 97% seen once. The CDR3 consists of 14 residues. Germline V gives CDR1 KGHSH, CDR2 LQKENI. V shed 8 bases, J shed 3 bases, and the junction held 7 bases outside the gene matches. As regards this clone: The target antigen is unknown.

Sequencing was performed on naive CD4+ T cells sorted from blood. Subset given: CD45RA+ positively selected. V gene TRBV18 combines with J gene TRBJ2-7; 10 bases fit TRBD1. The sequence came from a woman aged 25 to 39 in good health. The CDR3 spells CASGRTGGHYEQYF. CDR3 DNA sequence: TGTGCCAGCGGAAGGACAGGGGGTCACTACGAGCAGTACTTC.